This T cell receptor beta chain was documented in a study of T cell repertoires in cytomegalovirus infection (dated by TCRdb to the late 2010s). In the study overall: Recently identified HLA-C-restricted CMV epitopes, whose presentation resists viral immunomodulation, were targeted by peptide stimulations together with well-studied HLA-B-restricted epitopes. Donor HLA type was relevant to the analysis, because carriage of CMV infection together with the matching HLA type was indicated by public TCR beta signatures.

Taken with the paper, the label for treatment or condition translates to: in vitro stimulation with specific CMV peptide epitopes to enrich CMV-specific T cells. On the study overall, not on this receptor specifically: Cumulative frequency of public TCR beta family members discriminated carriers of CMV infection plus the relevant HLA type in this cohort and an independent roughly 330-donor cohort. The ex vivo response was dominated by HLA-C-restricted CMV-specific TCR beta clonotypes, and the single most frequent clonotype in two of eight donors was supplied by these HLA-C-restricted clonotypes.

The CDR3 runs 15 residues from the cysteine to the phenylalanine. Only the CDR3 region is kept as DNA, spanning 45 bases read in frame from base 1. Trimming at the junction amounts to 4 bases on V and 4 bases on J, and the germline ends lie 14 bases apart. The instrument given in TCRdb is Illumina HiSeq 1500. TCRdb's own reprocessing of the public reads used fastp at Q25 and MiXCR and kept productive beta chains. Rows with a matching CDR3 protein are joined into one entry that keeps the most common DNA and genes. This sample is represented by approximately 990,000 distinct CDR3 sequences; around 31% of them were singletons. Jointly, the top ten make up roughly 13% of the sample. In this sample, this clonotype turned up a few times. Its antigen is currently not known. No qualities accompany the bases; no much larger clone lies one base away.

Recombination connected TRBV12-3 or TRBV12-4 to TRBJ2-1; TRBD2 might be the D gene, on 6 matching bases. The clonotype originates from a human donor in good health (CMV status not recorded). Some clones in this sample may be carry-over from other donors' samples. This material consisted of cultured CD8+ T cells from PBMCs, taken from culture after CMV antigen stimulation. For the CDR3, the sequence is CASSYRDLPYNEQFF. The sequenced DNA is TGTGCCAGCAGTTACCGGGACTTACCATACAATGAGCAGTTCTTC.